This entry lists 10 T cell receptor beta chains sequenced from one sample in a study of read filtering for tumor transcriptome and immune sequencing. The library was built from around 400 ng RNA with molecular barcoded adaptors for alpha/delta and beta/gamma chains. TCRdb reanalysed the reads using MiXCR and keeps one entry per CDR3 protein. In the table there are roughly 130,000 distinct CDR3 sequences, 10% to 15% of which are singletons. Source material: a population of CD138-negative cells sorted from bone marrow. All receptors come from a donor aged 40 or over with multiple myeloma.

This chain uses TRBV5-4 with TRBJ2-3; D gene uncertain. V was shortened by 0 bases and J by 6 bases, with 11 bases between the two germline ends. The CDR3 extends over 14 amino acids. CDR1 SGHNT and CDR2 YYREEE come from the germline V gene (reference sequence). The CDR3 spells CASSLDSTRDTQYF. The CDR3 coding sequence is TGTGCCAGCAGCTTGGATTCTACCCGTGATACGCAGTATTTT. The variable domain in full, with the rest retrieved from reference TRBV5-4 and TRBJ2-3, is ETGVTQSPTHLIKTRGQQVTLRCSSQSGHNTVSWYQQALGQGPQFIFQYYREEENGRGNFPPRFSGLQFPNYSSELNVNALELDDSALYLCASSLDSTRDTQYFGPGTRLTVL.

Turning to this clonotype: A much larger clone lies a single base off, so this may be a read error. This CDR3 is CAIGGDEYGYTF. The CDR3 nucleotides read TGTGCCATCGGTGGGGATGAATATGGCTACACCTTC. The chain links TRBV10-3 to TRBJ1-2; D unclear. In germline, CDR1 is ENHRY, CDR2 SYGVKD. Trimming cost V 8 bases and J 5 bases, with 12 bases left between them. The CDR3 runs 12 residues.

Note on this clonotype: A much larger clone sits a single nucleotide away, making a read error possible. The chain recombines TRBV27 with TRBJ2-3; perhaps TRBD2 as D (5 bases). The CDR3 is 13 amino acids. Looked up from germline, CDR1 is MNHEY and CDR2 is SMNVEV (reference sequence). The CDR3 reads CANSRGYPDTQYF. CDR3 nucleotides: TGTGCCAACAGTCGCGGGTATCCAGATACGCAGTATTTT.

The CDR3 is CASSSGNYQETQYF. The CDR3 coding sequence is TGTGCCAGCAGCTCCGGGAATTACCAAGAGACCCAGTACTTC. The chain uses TRBV5-4 and TRBJ2-5; TRBD2 is a possible D gene (5 bases). The CDR3 spans 14 residues. Per germline, CDR1 SGHNT and CDR2 YYREEE (reference sequence). Trimming took 3 bases from V and 0 from J, leaving 9 bases between them.

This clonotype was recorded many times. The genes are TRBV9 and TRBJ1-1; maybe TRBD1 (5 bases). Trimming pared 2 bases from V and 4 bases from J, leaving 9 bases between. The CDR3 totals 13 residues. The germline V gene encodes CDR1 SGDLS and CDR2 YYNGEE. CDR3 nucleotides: TGTGCCAGCAGCGTGACAGCTAGCACTGAAGCTTTCTTT. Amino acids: CASSVTASTEAFF.

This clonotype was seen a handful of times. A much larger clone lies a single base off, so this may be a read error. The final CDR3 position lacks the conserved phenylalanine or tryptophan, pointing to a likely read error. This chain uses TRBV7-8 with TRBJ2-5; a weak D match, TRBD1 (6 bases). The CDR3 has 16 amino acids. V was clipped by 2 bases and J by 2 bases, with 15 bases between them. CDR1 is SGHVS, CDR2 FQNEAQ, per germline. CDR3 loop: CASSLRGSLGQETQYS. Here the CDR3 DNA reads TGTGCCAGCAGCTTAAGGGGGAGCTTGGGGCAAGAGACCCAGTACTCC.

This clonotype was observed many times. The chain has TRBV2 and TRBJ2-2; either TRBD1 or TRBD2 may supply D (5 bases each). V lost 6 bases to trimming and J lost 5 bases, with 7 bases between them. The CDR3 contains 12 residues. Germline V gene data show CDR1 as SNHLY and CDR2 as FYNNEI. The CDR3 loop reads CASREGTGELFF. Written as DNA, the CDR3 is TGTGCCAGCAGAGAGGGGACCGGGGAGCTGTTTTTT. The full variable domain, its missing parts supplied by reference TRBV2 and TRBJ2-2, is EPEVTQTPSHQVTQMGQEVILRCVPISNHLYFYWYRQILGQKVEFLVSFYNNEISEKSEIFDDQFSVERPDGSNFTLKIRSTKLEDSAMYFCASREGTGELFFGEGSRLTVL.

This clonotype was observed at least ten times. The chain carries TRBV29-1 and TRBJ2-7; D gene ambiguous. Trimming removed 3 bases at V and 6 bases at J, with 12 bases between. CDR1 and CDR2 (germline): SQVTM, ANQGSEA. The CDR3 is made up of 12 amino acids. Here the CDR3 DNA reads TGCAGCGTTGAGGTGGGATCGGCCGAGCAGTACTTC. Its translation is CSVEVGSAEQYF.

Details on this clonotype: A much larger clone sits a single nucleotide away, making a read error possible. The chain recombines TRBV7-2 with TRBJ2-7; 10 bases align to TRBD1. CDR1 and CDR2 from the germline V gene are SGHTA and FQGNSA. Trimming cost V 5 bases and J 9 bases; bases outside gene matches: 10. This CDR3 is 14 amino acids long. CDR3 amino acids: CASSPMGQGRGQYF. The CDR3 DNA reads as TGTGCCAGCAGCCCCATGGGACAGGGGCGCGGGCAGTACTTC.

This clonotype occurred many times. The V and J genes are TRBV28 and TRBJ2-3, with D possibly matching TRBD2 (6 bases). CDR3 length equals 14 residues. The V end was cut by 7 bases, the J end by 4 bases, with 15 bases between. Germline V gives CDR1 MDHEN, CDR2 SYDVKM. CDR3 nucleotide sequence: TGTGCCAGCACTCCGGCCGGGAGTGCAGATACGCAGTATTTT. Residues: CASTPAGSADTQYF.